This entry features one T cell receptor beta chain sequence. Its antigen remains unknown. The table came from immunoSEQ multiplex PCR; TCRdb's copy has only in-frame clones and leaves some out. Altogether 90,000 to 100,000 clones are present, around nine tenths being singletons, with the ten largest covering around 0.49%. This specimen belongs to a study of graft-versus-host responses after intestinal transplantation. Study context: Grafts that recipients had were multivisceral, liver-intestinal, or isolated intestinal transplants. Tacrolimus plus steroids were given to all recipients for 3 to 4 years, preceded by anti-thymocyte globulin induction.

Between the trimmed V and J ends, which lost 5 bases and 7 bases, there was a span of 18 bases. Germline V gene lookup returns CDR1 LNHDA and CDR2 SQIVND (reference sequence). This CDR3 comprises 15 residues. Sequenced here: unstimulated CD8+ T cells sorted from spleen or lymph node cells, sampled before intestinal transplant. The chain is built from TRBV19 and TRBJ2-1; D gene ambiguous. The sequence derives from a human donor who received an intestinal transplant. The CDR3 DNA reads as TGTGCCAGTAGTCAAGAAGGTGGGCAGGCAAATGAGCAGTTCTTC. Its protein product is CASSQEGGQANEQFF.